This TCR beta chain was sequenced for a study of T-cell memory formation after mild COVID-19. Whole-study results and caveats: Later expanders leaned toward CD4+, whereas clones contracting from day 15 to 85 were balanced CD4/CD8. Nothing showed for sure that second-wave clones peaking on day 37 were SARS-CoV-2 specific.

This clonotype was detected a few times. Its antigen is unknown. There are 13 residues in the CDR3. The J segment lost 7 bases and the V segment lost 6 bases, leaving 6 bases of the junction unmatched. TCRdb re-analysed the 5' RACE reads in MiXCR, keeping a single row per CDR3 protein. The sample includes around 130,000 distinct CDR3 sequences, approximately 15% of them seen just once. Sample: PBMCs or a T cell subset sorted from them (not recorded which). This receptor was identified in a man between 18 and 35 years old who had mild COVID-19 (a few samples of this study predate the infection). Cell type and time point are not known. The V gene is TRBV12-3 or TRBV12-4, the J gene TRBJ1-5; 7 nucleotides align to TRBD1. CDR3 coding DNA: TGTGCCAGCAGGGTAACAGGGGACCAGCCCCAGCATTTT. Protein product: CASRVTGDQPQHF.